The rows below give T cell receptor beta chains drawn from one sample of a study of cytomegalovirus exposure and HLA in healthy donors. Assay used: immunoSEQ multiplex PCR; TCRdb lists only in-frame clones, some missing. The sample includes around 150,000 clones, about two thirds of them seen just once. Sequenced: PBMCs. These receptors were collected from a man aged 45-60 years in good health and CMV-seropositive. Each CDR3 is given with its conserved first and last residue. Each record gives: clone size, D gene, J gene, V gene, CDR3 protein, CDR3 DNA. A D gene is named only where the DNA matches it firmly. Rows may omit the clone size; those that give it use once, few, many or a size class.

size: .
D: TRBD1
J: TRBJ1-2
V: TRBV10-3
CDR3: CAISDLTAWGQGEDYGYTF
DNA: TGTGCCATCAGTGACCTAACAGCCTGGGGACAGGGGGAGGACTATGGCTACACCTTC

size: .
D: .
J: TRBJ1-1
V: TRBV7-2
CDR3: CASSLGQGNREAFF
DNA: TGTGCCAGCAGCTTAGGCCAGGGTAATCGGGAAGCTTTCTTT

size: once
D: .
J: TRBJ2-1
V: TRBV4-2
CDR3: CASSVVQGLRAEQFF
DNA: TGTGCCAGCAGCGTAGTGCAGGGTTTACGTGCTGAGCAGTTCTTC

size: .
D: .
J: TRBJ1-2
V: TRBV27
CDR3: CASSTIRGENYGYTF
DNA: TGTGCCAGCAGTACTATCCGGGGTGAAAACTATGGCTACACCTTC

size: .
D: .
J: TRBJ2-5
V: TRBV27
CDR3: CASSRGDRPYSEQYF
DNA: TGTGCCAGCAGCCGGGGGGACAGGCCCTATTCTGAGCAGTACTTC

size: .
D: .
J: TRBJ1-1
V: TRBV11-2
CDR3: CASSPTASEAFF
DNA: TGTGCCAGCAGCCCTACTGCATCTGAAGCTTTCTTT

size: .
D: TRBD1
J: TRBJ1-2
V: TRBV7-9
CDR3: CASSSHRGGYTF
DNA: TGTGCCAGCAGCTCACACAGGGGTGGCTACACCTTC

size: few
D: TRBD2
J: TRBJ2-1
V: TRBV9
CDR3: CASSVERQRGGNEQFF
DNA: TGTGCCAGCAGCGTAGAACGCCAGCGGGGGGGCAATGAGCAGTTCTTC

size: .
D: .
J: TRBJ1-1
V: TRBV20-1
CDR3: CSANMNTEAFF
DNA: TGCAGTGCTAACATGAACACTGAAGCTTTCTTT

size: .
D: .
J: TRBJ2-7
V: TRBV5-1
CDR3: CASSLATEGLEQYF
DNA: TGCGCCAGCAGCTTGGCTACGGAGGGGCTCGAGCAGTACTTC

size: .
D: .
J: TRBJ1-1
V: TRBV6-4
CDR3: CASINRDKQAFF
DNA: TGTGCCAGCATTAACCGGGACAAACAAGCTTTCTTT

size: once
D: .
J: TRBJ2-7
V: TRBV5-1
CDR3: CASSLEGAREQYF
DNA: TGCGCCAGCAGCTTGGAAGGGGCAAGGGAGCAGTACTTC

size: .
D: .
J: TRBJ2-7
V: TRBV19
CDR3: CASNTGRTYEQYF
DNA: TGTGCCAGTAACACAGGGAGAACCTACGAGCAGTACTTC

size: .
D: TRBD2
J: TRBJ2-1
V: TRBV9
CDR3: CASSLSGTSGMNEQFF
DNA: TGTGCCAGCAGCCTCTCAGGGACTAGCGGAATGAATGAGCAGTTCTTC

size: .
D: TRBD2
J: TRBJ2-5
V: TRBV18
CDR3: CASSPSGSQTQYF
DNA: TGTGCCAGCTCACCTAGCGGGAGTCAGACCCAGTACTTC

size: once
D: TRBD1
J: TRBJ1-3
V: TRBV6-5
CDR3: CASSTGQGRNTIYF
DNA: TGTGCCAGCAGTACGGGACAGGGTCGAAACACCATATATTTT